The 22 T cell receptor beta chains listed next were all sequenced from one sample in a study of radiation and T cells in renal cell carcinoma. TCRdb keeps only in-frame clones here, not all; method: immunoSEQ multiplex PCR. The data contain about 130,000 clones, approximately 80% of them singletons. Time point in this sample: blood 2 weeks post-SBRT. Treatment meaning: 15 Gy SBRT to primary tumor, nephrectomy 4 weeks later. The input for sequencing was blood, taken from a patient whose treatment included radiotherapy and nephrectomy. These receptors were collected from an older woman with renal cell carcinoma.

The rearrangement links TRBV7-9 to TRBJ1-2; the match to TRBD1 covers 8 bases. This CDR3 has 16 amino acids. In germline, CDR1 is SEHNR, CDR2 FQNEAQ (reference sequence). J was trimmed by 3 bases and V by 6 bases; bases with no gene match: 12. Here the CDR3 reads CASSHTTRQGYYGYTF. DNA for the CDR3: TGTGCCAGCAGTCATACTACTCGACAGGGGTACTATGGCTACACCTTC.

This clone has only one observation. CDR3 DNA sequence: TGTGCCAGTACGACAGGTGCCGCACTTGGTTCACCCCTCCACTTT. This codes for CASTTGAALGSPLHF. The chain couples TRBV28 to TRBJ1-6; tentatively, D is TRBD1 (6 bases). V was cut by 9 bases and J by 9 bases, with 21 bases left in between. The CDR3 covers 15 residues. Germline V CDR1 and CDR2: MDHEN, SYDVKM.

The table lists this clone with a count of one. This rearrangement joins TRBV12-5 to TRBJ2-5; 9 bases agree with TRBD1. The junction had 13 bases not matched to a gene; V was cut back by 6 bases and J by 5 bases. CDR1 and CDR2 (germline): LGHNT, FRNRAP. The CDR3 runs to 16 residues. Here the CDR3 reads CASGPPGTGLRETQYF. The CDR3 nucleotides read TGTGCTAGTGGCCCCCCCGGGACAGGGCTAAGGGAGACCCAGTACTTC.

The rearrangement links TRBV7-2 to TRBJ2-3; 10 bases are shared with TRBD2. Germline V gene lookup returns CDR1 SGHTA and CDR2 FQGNSA. The CDR3 loop spans 17 amino acids. With V trimmed by 1 base and J by 1 base, 5 bases remained unmatched. DNA for the CDR3: TGTGCCAGCAGCTTAGAGCTCACTAGCGGGGGCACAGATACGCAGTATTTT. Its translation: CASSLELTSGGTDTQYF. The variable domain in full, with the rest retrieved from reference TRBV7-2 and TRBJ2-3, is GAGVSQSPSNKVTEKGKDVELRCDPISGHTALYWYRQSLGQGLEFLIYFQGNSAPDKSGLPSDRFSAERTGGSVSTLTIQRTQQEDSAVYLCASSLELTSGGTDTQYFGPGTRLTVL.

This chain uses TRBV30 with TRBJ2-7; D is unclear. The V end was cut by 0 bases, the J end by 2 bases, with 5 bases between. CDR3 length: 12 residues. CDR1 is GTSNPN and CDR2 is SVGIG in the germline V gene (reference sequence). This CDR3 reads CAWSVRPYEQYF. The CDR3 DNA is TGTGCCTGGAGTGTGCGCCCCTACGAGCAGTACTTC.

This clone was counted a few times. This chain links TRBV7-9 with TRBJ2-2; possibly TRBD2 for D (7 bases). The CDR3 has 18 amino acids. Germline CDR1 SEHNR, CDR2 FQNEAQ (reference sequence). Trimming pared 4 bases from V and 7 bases from J, leaving 25 bases between. The CDR3 DNA reads as TGTGCCAGCAGCTCATCGGTCCCGGGACAACGGGGGGACGGGGAGCTGTTTTTT. Residues: CASSSSVPGQRGDGELFF.

J is TRBJ1-5 and V is TRBV11-2; the D is unclear. The CDR3 runs 13 residues. Germline CDR1 reads SGHAT; CDR2 reads FQNNGV. V shed 1 base and J shed 6 bases, with 7 bases lying between them. The CDR3 DNA reads TGTGCCAGCAGCTTAGGGGTAGCTCAGCCCCAGCATTTT. Encoded protein: CASSLGVAQPQHF. Using reference TRBV11-2 and TRBJ1-5 for the parts outside the CDR3, the full variable domain is EAGVAQSPRYKIIEKRQSVAFWCNPISGHATLYWYQQILGQGPKLLIQFQNNGVVDDSQLPKDRFSAERLKGVDSTLKIQPAKLEDSAVYLCASSLGVAQPQHFGDGTRLSIL.

The genes are TRBV11-2 and TRBJ2-7, with D perhaps given as TRBD1 or TRBD2 (7 bases each). This CDR3 is 16 amino acids long. Germline CDR1 and CDR2: SGHAT and FQNNGV. Trimming stripped 6 bases from V and 4 bases from J, with 22 bases between. The CDR3 region has the DNA TGTGCCAGCAGACACCTCAGGGGGGGTTTAAGGTACGAGCAGTACTTC. It translates to CASRHLRGGLRYEQYF.

The CDR3 spells CASSYGGTNTDTQYF. The CDR3 nucleotides read TGTGCCAGCAGTTACGGCGGGACCAACACAGATACGCAGTATTTT. J is TRBJ2-3 and V is TRBV6-6, with D possibly matching TRBD2 (6 bases). The V gene lost 2 bases and the J gene lost 2 bases, with 11 bases spanning the gap. CDR1 MNHNY and CDR2 SVGAGI come from the germline V gene (reference sequence). This CDR3 is built from 15 residues.

J is TRBJ1-1 and V is TRBV11-3; D gene unclear. Germline lookup yields CDR1 SGHNT and CDR2 YENEEA. Trimming shortened V by 2 bases and J by 2 bases, and 15 bases separated the two germline ends. CDR3 length: 16 residues. The CDR3 is CASSLSFGPPNTEAFF. In DNA form, the CDR3 reads TGTGCCAGCAGCTTATCCTTCGGGCCCCCTAACACTGAAGCTTTCTTT.

This chain joins TRBV25-1 and TRBJ1-2; 10 bases fit TRBD1. V trimming: 10 bases; J trimming: 4 bases; junction bases outside the gene matches: 3. The germline gives CDR1 MGHDK, CDR2 SYGVNS. This CDR3 spans 12 amino acids. The CDR3 region is CATRTGGYGYTF. The DNA for the CDR3 is TGTGCCACCCGGACAGGGGGCTATGGCTACACCTTC.

The rearrangement uses TRBV18 and TRBJ1-5; 9 positions match TRBD1. V dropped 4 bases and J dropped 1; count of bases not matched to a gene: 8. The CDR3 runs 17 residues. Germline values: CDR1 KGHSH, CDR2 LQKENI. This chain's CDR3 is CASSLGQGRGSNQPQHF. CDR3 nucleotides: TGTGCCAGCTCACTCGGACAGGGGCGAGGAAGCAATCAGCCCCAGCATTTT.

This clone was observed a handful of times. The chain links TRBV10-2 to TRBJ2-1, with D possibly TRBD2 on 6 matching bases. The germline V gene has CDR1 WSHSY and CDR2 SAAADI. Trimming removed 3 bases from V and 12 bases from J, with 15 bases in between. This CDR3 is built from 13 residues. CDR3 DNA sequence: TGCGCCAGCAGTGACCCGGGACTTTATTGGCAGTTCTTC. It translates to CASSDPGLYWQFF.

The chain carries TRBV5-4 and TRBJ2-3; 9 bases agree with TRBD1. The CDR3 runs to 18 residues. J gave up 4 bases and V 0 bases, and 12 bases lay outside the gene matches. The germline CDR1 and CDR2 sequences are SGHNT and YYREEE (reference sequence). The CDR3 bases are TGTGCCAGCAGCTTGGCCGTAGGGTTGGGACAGGGTTCAGATACGCAGTATTTT. This codes for CASSLAVGLGQGSDTQYF.

The J gene is TRBJ2-7, the V gene TRBV19, with D possibly matching TRBD1 (5 bases). Per the germline V gene, CDR1 is LNHDA and CDR2 is SQIVND (reference sequence). CDR3 size: 13 residues. The V end was cut by 10 bases, the J end by 1 base, with 14 bases between. The CDR3 nucleotides are TGTGCCACCTCAGGGTTAGGGTCCTACGAGCAGTACTTC. This gives the protein CATSGLGSYEQYF.

The V and J genes are TRBV7-2 and TRBJ2-1; perhaps TRBD1 as D (5 bases). CDR3 size: 15 residues. Deletions cut 8 bases from V and 1 base from J, with 15 bases between. Germline CDR1 and CDR2: SGHTA and FQGNSA. The CDR3 sequence: CASQKGSSSYNEQFF. The CDR3 nucleotides are TGTGCCAGCCAGAAGGGGTCTAGTTCCTACAATGAGCAGTTCTTC. Full variable domain (rest looked up from reference TRBV7-2 and TRBJ2-1): GAGVSQSPSNKVTEKGKDVELRCDPISGHTALYWYRQSLGQGLEFLIYFQGNSAPDKSGLPSDRFSAERTGGSVSTLTIQRTQQEDSAVYLCASQKGSSSYNEQFFGPGTRLTVL.

This clone occurred once. The V and J genes are TRBV7-2 and TRBJ2-5, with 9 positions matching TRBD1. The end of the DNA aligns better with TRBJ2-7, so the J call may be wrong. The length of the CDR3 is 14 residues. The germline CDR1 and CDR2 sequences are SGHTA and FQGNSA. In DNA, the CDR3 is TGTGCCAGCAGCGAAGGGACAGGGCCCTACGAGCAGTACTTC. It encodes CASSEGTGPYEQYF.

The V gene is TRBV6-1, the J gene TRBJ1-1; 7 positions agree with TRBD1. This CDR3 is 14 amino acids long. V lost 3 bases and J lost 0; bases outside the gene matches: 1. Germline-derived CDR1 and CDR2 are MNHNS and SASEGT. CDR3 DNA sequence: TGTGCCAGCAGTGATGGGACAGTGAACACTGAAGCTTTCTTT. This codes for CASSDGTVNTEAFF.

The rearrangement links TRBV27 to TRBJ2-1; a weak D match, TRBD2 (6 bases). This CDR3 comprises 15 residues. The germline gives CDR1 MNHEY, CDR2 SMNVEV (reference sequence). V was pared by 3 bases and J by 5 bases, with 14 bases between. The CDR3 coding sequence is TGTGCCAGCAGTTTCGGGGGTGTGACCAACAATGAGCAGTTCTTC. This translates into CASSFGGVTNNEQFF.

The chain recombines TRBV11-2 with TRBJ2-3; D might be TRBD2 (5 bases). Trimming left V 0 bases short and J 5 bases short, with 9 bases between. The germline CDR1 and CDR2 sequences are SGHAT and FQNNGV. This CDR3 is built from 14 residues. The CDR3 region is CASSLDRGGDTQYF. Here the CDR3 DNA reads TGTGCCAGCAGCTTAGATCGGGGTGGAGATACGCAGTATTTT.

The rearrangement joins TRBV19 to TRBJ2-3; a possible D gene is TRBD1 (6 bases). Looked up from germline, CDR1 is LNHDA and CDR2 is SQIVND (reference sequence). Trimming pared 5 bases from V and 0 bases from J, leaving 15 bases between. This CDR3 is built from 16 residues. CDR3 protein: CASSGGGQRSTDTQYF. CDR3 coding DNA: TGTGCCAGTAGTGGCGGAGGACAGAGAAGCACAGATACGCAGTATTTT.

A single count supports this clone. This chain links TRBV5-6 with TRBJ1-2; 8 nucleotides align to TRBD1. Germline lookup yields CDR1 SGHDT and CDR2 YYEEEE. The CDR3 covers 15 residues. V lost 4 bases and J lost 5; bases outside the gene matches: 10. The CDR3 nucleotides read TGTGCCAGCAGCACGTCCGGGACAGGCCGGTATGGCTACACCTTC. Amino acid sequence: CASSTSGTGRYGYTF.